This T cell receptor beta chain was documented in a study of early T cells in non-severe SARS-CoV-2 infection (dated by TCRdb to about 2021). Describing the broader study: Because TCR sequencing was done on bulk RNA from unsorted whole blood, the alpha and beta chains could not be paired. General conclusions and limits of the study: VDJdb matching was skewed toward anti-spike CD8 responses, so virus-specific expansions were likely underestimated and private and CD4 specificities were missed.

On this clonotype: Its antigen is not yet known. It has no much larger one-base neighbor in the sample; base qualities were not kept.

A case-control design nested within a healthcare worker cohort in London, UK, was used, with weekly nasopharyngeal swab PCR tests and blood sampling performed. Between 23 and 31 March 2020, the week of the UK lockdown, healthcare workers were enrolled and then followed up weekly for as long as 16 weeks. The library was obtained by 5' RACE. TCRdb records NextSeq 500 as the sequencer. To correct for sequencing error and PCR bias, the TCR library protocol tagged individual cDNA molecules with unique molecular identifiers. TCR alpha and beta chains were both sequenced, and the abundances of alpha and beta sequences in each sample were closely correlated with each other. The paper's processing steps were these. Decombinator V4 was used to perform V gene, J gene and CDR3 annotation of TCR sequences. Expanded TCRs were defined as changing significantly between any two time points under a Poisson model with p below 0.0001. TCR abundances were normalised to the total number of TCRs sequenced per sample and expressed as counts per million. VDJdb, accessed 1 November 2021, was searched for CMV, EBV and SARS-CoV-2 annotated TCRs, excluding TCRs annotated for multiple antigens. TCRdb reprocessing: public reads trimmed at Q25 with fastp, clones called with MiXCR, in-frame beta chains kept. For every CDR3 protein sequence, its rows merge into one entry that carries the most common genes and DNA. None of the V and J calls come from the authors' own analysis; TCRdb made them. The sample table records approximately 66,000 distinct CDR3 sequences; about 12% of these occur just once. The top ten hold approximately 5.2% of the sample.

The TCR comes from an adult who was a healthcare worker with PCR-confirmed SARS-CoV-2 infection or an uninfected control (not recorded which). The sequencing sample was made of whole blood.

The DNA sequence is given as TGTGCCAGCAGTTTCTCGGCAGGCTCGAACACTGAAGCTTTCTTT. This sequence encodes CASSFSAGSNTEAFF. The chain is assembled from TRBV28 and TRBJ1-1, with an unclear D gene assignment. CDR3 length: 15 amino acids, cysteine to phenylalanine. Only the CDR3 DNA is retained, 45 bases long and in frame from the first base. Via the germline V gene, CDR1 is MDHEN and CDR2 SYDVKM. Relative to germline, V is 3 bases shorter and J is 1 base shorter, with 12 bases between their ends. Outside the CDR3, residues come from the reference TRBV28 and TRBJ1-1 proteins, so the full variable domain is: DVKVTQSSRYLVKRTGEKVFLECVQDMDHENMFWYRQDPGLGLRLIYFSYDVKMKEKGDIPEGYSVSREKKERFSLILESASTNQTSMYLCASSFSAGSNTEAFFGQGTRLTVV.